This TCR beta chain was sequenced during a study of blood T cell repertoires in COVID-19. Per the original methods: Reference gene primer amplification in the assay estimated nucleated cell counts. Only in-frame clones appear in the TCRdb table, and some are missing; sequencing was by immunoSEQ multiplex PCR. For V, J and clone size, that table is used; D and trimming come from the DNA. The table includes under 100,000 clones, about 89% detected once. J was trimmed by 4 bases and V by 6 bases; bases with no gene match: 11. CDR3 length: 16 amino acids. Per germline, CDR1 WSHSY and CDR2 SAAADI. Sequenced material: peripheral blood. V gene TRBV10-2 combines with J gene TRBJ1-1, with 10 nucleotides matching TRBD1. The clonotype comes from a woman in her 70s with acute or convalescent COVID-19. The CDR3 DNA is TGCGCCAGCAGCACCGGGACAGGGGTTCGGGTCACTGAAGCTTTCTTT. It specifies CASSTGTGVRVTEAFF.